One sample yielded the 9 T cell receptor beta chains listed below, sequenced in a study of blood T cell repertoires in COVID-19. The repertoire was sequenced with immunoSEQ multiplex PCR; TCRdb's copy has only in-frame clones and lacks some. The repertoire holds about 240,000 clones, with about 68% as singletons. Sequenced material: peripheral blood. The origin of the receptors is a woman of 80 years or more with acute or convalescent COVID-19.

The rearrangement joins TRBV9 to TRBJ1-2, with D possibly being TRBD1 (5 bases). The CDR3 runs 13 residues. The V gene lost 2 bases and the J gene lost 6 bases, with 11 bases spanning the gap. Germline values: CDR1 SGDLS, CDR2 YYNGEE. For the CDR3, the DNA is TGTGCCAGCAGCGTTACCCCAGGGCATGGCTACACCTTC. Translated: CASSVTPGHGYTF.

The chain combines TRBV4-1 with TRBJ1-6, with TRBD1 as a possible D gene (6 bases). The CDR3 is made up of 15 amino acids. Looked up from germline, CDR1 is MGHRA and CDR2 is YSYEKL. With 1 base removed from V and 10 bases from J, the gap between germline ends came to 14 bases. CDR3 sequence reads: CASSQAGRGGSPLHF. CDR3 nucleotides: TGCGCCAGCAGCCAAGCGGGCAGGGGAGGGTCACCCCTCCACTTT.

V usage is TRBV7-2 and J usage is TRBJ1-3; D is possibly TRBD1 (5 bases). V was cut by 1 base and J by 0 bases, with 19 bases left in between. Per germline, CDR1 SGHTA and CDR2 FQGNSA. The CDR3 extends over 19 amino acids. Written as DNA, the CDR3 is TGTGCCAGCAGCTTAGTTGTGGGTCAGGGAACCTCCTCTGGAAACACCATATATTTT. It codes for CASSLVVGQGTSSGNTIYF.

This chain joins TRBV12-3 or TRBV12-4 and TRBJ2-5, with 7 bases fitting TRBD1. The ends lost 6 bases at V and 5 bases at J; junction bases unmatched: 6. There are 13 residues in the CDR3. CDR3 bases: TGTGCCAGCAGAAGGGGGCTTTGGGAGACCCAGTACTTC. Translating it yields CASRRGLWETQYF.

This clone was seen a single time. The rearrangement uses TRBV11-2 and TRBJ2-1; tentatively, D is TRBD2 (6 bases). The CDR3 runs 13 residues. Per the germline V gene, CDR1 is SGHAT and CDR2 is FQNNGV. V was pared by 5 bases and J by 9 bases, with 14 bases between. CDR3 bases: TGTGCCAGCAGCCGTGTAATCGGGGGTGAGCAGTTCTTC. Its translation is CASSRVIGGEQFF. Full variable domain (outside the CDR3, taken from reference TRBV11-2 and TRBJ2-1): EAGVAQSPRYKIIEKRQSVAFWCNPISGHATLYWYQQILGQGPKLLIQFQNNGVVDDSQLPKDRFSAERLKGVDSTLKIQPAKLEDSAVYLCASSRVIGGEQFFGPGTRLTVL.

V gene TRBV19 combines with J gene TRBJ1-4; D remains ambiguous. Germline V CDR1 and CDR2: LNHDA, SQIVND (reference sequence). The CDR3 loop spans 13 amino acids. Trimming removed 6 bases at V and 8 bases at J, with 13 bases between. CDR3 in DNA: TGTGCCAGTAGAGCGCGGGGTTCAGAAAAACTGTTTTTT. Protein: CASRARGSEKLFF.

The rearrangement links TRBV5-6 to TRBJ1-2; D is unclear. The germline V gene encodes CDR1 SGHDT and CDR2 YYEEEE. V lost 0 bases to trimming and J lost 2 bases, with 20 bases between them. The CDR3 contains 18 residues. The CDR3 is CASSLAKLYTISNYGYTF. CDR3 DNA: TGTGCCAGCAGCTTGGCCAAACTATACACTATTTCCAACTATGGCTACACCTTC.

In this sample, this clone turned up a few times. V gene TRBV4-3 combines with J gene TRBJ2-3; maybe TRBD1 (6 bases). V lost 0 bases and J 2 bases, leaving 15 bases between the germline ends. This CDR3 region has 17 residues. Per germline, CDR1 LGHNA and CDR2 YSLEER. The CDR3 region is CASSQDIGRGPTDTQYF. The DNA for the CDR3 is TGCGCCAGCAGCCAAGATATAGGCAGGGGTCCCACAGATACGCAGTATTTT.

The chain combines TRBV15 with TRBJ1-4; 7 nucleotides align to TRBD1. V dropped 5 bases and J dropped 3; count of bases not matched to a gene: 3. The CDR3 is made up of 14 amino acids. Germline V gives CDR1 LNHNV, CDR2 YYDKDF (reference sequence). The CDR3 protein is CATSRGQPNEKLFF. In DNA, the CDR3 is TGTGCCACCAGCCGGGGACAGCCTAATGAAAAACTGTTTTTT.